Sequencing of this T cell receptor beta chain was carried out in a study of blood T cell repertoires in COVID-19. About the research overall: The United States, Italy and Spain supplied acute and convalescent COVID-19 samples. The cDNA or gDNA used as material had been derived from T cells, B-cell-depleted T cells, or PBMCs.

In the study's own analysis: Estimation of nucleated cell counts relied on the amplification of reference gene primers. The table came from immunoSEQ multiplex PCR; TCRdb's copy has only in-frame clones and leaves some out. V and J calls and clone size come straight from that table; D and trimming were deduced from the DNA. The sample carries 200,000 to 250,000 clones, approximately 78% recorded once. Germline V gene sequence: CDR1 ENHRY, CDR2 SYGVKD. The CDR3 is 13 amino acids. V lost 8 bases, J lost 3 bases, and 5 bases stayed unmatched. This clone was seen only a few times. The receptor was isolated from a woman between 35 and 50 years old with acute or convalescent COVID-19. What was sequenced was peripheral blood. This chain joins TRBV10-3 and TRBJ2-3; 7 bases fit TRBD2. The CDR3 is CAIGGGLTDTQYF. DNA for the CDR3: TGTGCCATCGGGGGGGGTTTAACAGATACGCAGTATTTT.